Listed below are T cell receptor beta chains from one sample, sequenced in a study of T cell repertoires in cytomegalovirus infection. From the reads, TCRdb called clonotypes with MiXCR, one entry per CDR3 protein. The repertoire holds more than 650,000 distinct CDR3 sequences, with roughly 35% as singletons. Material for sequencing was PBMCs. All receptors derive from a human donor in good health (CMV status not recorded). Some clones in this sample may be carry-over from other donors' samples. The CDR3 runs from the conserved cysteine through the conserved F or W. The order of the fields is clone size, V gene, D gene, J gene, CDR3 DNA, CDR3 protein. The D gene is left open where the match is weak. Only part of the rows carry a size: once, few, many, or a class if the clone is expanded.

few	TRBV12-3/TRBV12-4	.	TRBJ2-4	TGTGCCAGCAGCCCCTGGGCCCCGGGGGGCGGGGGCATTCAGTACTTC	CASSPWAPGGGGIQYF
.	TRBV28	.	TRBJ1-5	TGTGCCAGCAGCCTCCCGAGGGGTTTCAGGGAGGGTGGGCCCCAGCATTTT	CASSLPRGFREGGPQHF
.	TRBV19	.	TRBJ2-1	TGTGCCAGTAGTATTGGCGTGGAATCCTACAATGAGCAGTTCTTC	CASSIGVESYNEQFF
.	TRBV5-6	.	TRBJ1-1	TGTGCCAGCAGCGAAAAGTTGAACACTGAAGCTTTCTTT	CASSEKLNTEAFF
.	TRBV27	TRBD1	TRBJ2-5	TGTGCCAGCAGGCACGGCCACAAAAGGACAGGCCAAGAGACCCAGTACTTC	CASRHGHKRTGQETQYF
.	TRBV5-1	.	TRBJ1-2	TGCGCCAGCAGCTTGGGACCTGAGGGAAACTATGGCTACACCTTC	CASSLGPEGNYGYTF
few	TRBV28	TRBD1	TRBJ1-1	TGTGCCAGCAGTCCGACAGGGGGAATGGACACTGAAGCTTTCTTT	CASSPTGGMDTEAFF
.	TRBV24-1	.	TRBJ2-1	TGTGCCACCAGTGACCCCTGGGCCAATATCTACAATGAGCAGTTCTTC	CATSDPWANIYNEQFF
few	TRBV2	TRBD1	TRBJ2-3	TGTGCCAGCAGTGCACAGGGGGCACTCACAGATACGCAGTATTTT	CASSAQGALTDTQYF
.	TRBV4-1	.	TRBJ1-1	TGCGCCAGCAGCCAAGATCAGGGGCTGACTAACACTGAAGCTTTCTTT	CASSQDQGLTNTEAFF
few	TRBV4-2	.	TRBJ1-1	TGTGCCAGCAGCCAAGATCTGGGGAACACTGAAGCTTTCTTT	CASSQDLGNTEAFF
.	TRBV6-5	.	TRBJ1-1	TGTGCCAGCAGTTTAATACAGGGAAGGGAGGATGAAGCTTTCTTT	CASSLIQGREDEAFF
few	TRBV6-6	TRBD2	TRBJ2-1	TGTGCCAGCAGTTACGCTAGCGGGAGCTCCTACAATGAGCAGTTCTTC	CASSYASGSSYNEQFF
once	TRBV5-1	.	TRBJ2-7	TGCGCCAGCAGCTTGGCTGGGGGAGCAGCTAGCTCCTACGTGCAGTACTTC	CASSLAGGAASSYVQYF
.	TRBV2	TRBD1	TRBJ1-5	TGTGCCAGCAGGGACGGACAGGGTCCACAGCCCCAGCATTTT	CASRDGQGPQPQHF
.	TRBV7-9	.	TRBJ2-2	TGTGCCATACCTGACTTAAGACTGAACACCGGGGAGCTGTTTTTT	CAIPDLRLNTGELFF
few	TRBV28	TRBD1	TRBJ2-1	TGTGCCAGCAGTTTAGGACAGGGTGGGTCCTACAATGAGCAGTTCTTC	CASSLGQGGSYNEQFF
once	TRBV29-1	.	TRBJ2-5	TGCAGCGTTGAACGCGGGAAAGAGACCCAGTACTTC	CSVERGKETQYF
.	TRBV6-2/TRBV6-3	.	TRBJ2-1	TGTGCCAGCAGTTCTGGCGGGTCGGGGTTCTCGTATGAGCAGTTCTTC	CASSSGGSGFSYEQFF
.	TRBV10-2	.	TRBJ2-3	TGCGCCAGCATGCGGGCGGGGACAGATACGCAGTATTTT	CASMRAGTDTQYF
.	TRBV7-9	.	TRBJ2-7	TGTGCCAGCAGCGGGGTATTAGTCCACTTCGAGCAGTACTTC	CASSGVLVHFEQYF
few	TRBV7-2	.	TRBJ2-4	TGTGCCAGCAGCTTAATAGGGGGGAACATTCAGTACTTC	CASSLIGGNIQYF
many	TRBV7-6	.	TRBJ1-3	TGTGCCAGCAGCTTAGCGGCCAGTTTCGGAAACACCATATATTTT	CASSLAASFGNTIYF
.	TRBV9	TRBD1	TRBJ2-7	TGTTCCAGCAGCGTAGGAGGGACAGGGGGGGATGAGCAGTACTTC	CSSSVGGTGGDEQYF
.	TRBV6-5	.	TRBJ2-5	TGTGCCAGCGGTTGGGTGGAGACCCAGTACTTC	CASGWVETQYF
few	TRBV28	.	TRBJ2-7	TGTGCCAGCACCCCCCTCAGGGGTCCCTACGAGCAGTACTTC	CASTPLRGPYEQYF
.	TRBV5-6	TRBD1	TRBJ1-2	TGTGCCAGCAGCTTCACCCCCGGACAGGGGAACTATGGCTACACCTTC	CASSFTPGQGNYGYTF
.	TRBV7-9	TRBD1	TRBJ1-5	TGTGCCAGCAGCTTGTGGACAGGGGAAGATTCGCCCCAGCATTTT	CASSLWTGEDSPQHF
.	TRBV6-1	TRBD1	TRBJ1-5	TGTGCCAGCCACCGACAGGGATCCCCCCGGAGCAATCAGCCCCAGCATTTT	CASHRQGSPRSNQPQHF
.	TRBV20-1	TRBD2	TRBJ2-7	TGCAGTGCTCGTTCCTCTAGCGGGAGGGCCTCCTACGAGCAGTACTTC	CSARSSSGRASYEQYF
.	TRBV7-2	TRBD2	TRBJ2-7	TGTGCCAGCAGCTTAGCGCCAGCGGGAGGCTACGAGCAGTACTTC	CASSLAPAGGYEQYF